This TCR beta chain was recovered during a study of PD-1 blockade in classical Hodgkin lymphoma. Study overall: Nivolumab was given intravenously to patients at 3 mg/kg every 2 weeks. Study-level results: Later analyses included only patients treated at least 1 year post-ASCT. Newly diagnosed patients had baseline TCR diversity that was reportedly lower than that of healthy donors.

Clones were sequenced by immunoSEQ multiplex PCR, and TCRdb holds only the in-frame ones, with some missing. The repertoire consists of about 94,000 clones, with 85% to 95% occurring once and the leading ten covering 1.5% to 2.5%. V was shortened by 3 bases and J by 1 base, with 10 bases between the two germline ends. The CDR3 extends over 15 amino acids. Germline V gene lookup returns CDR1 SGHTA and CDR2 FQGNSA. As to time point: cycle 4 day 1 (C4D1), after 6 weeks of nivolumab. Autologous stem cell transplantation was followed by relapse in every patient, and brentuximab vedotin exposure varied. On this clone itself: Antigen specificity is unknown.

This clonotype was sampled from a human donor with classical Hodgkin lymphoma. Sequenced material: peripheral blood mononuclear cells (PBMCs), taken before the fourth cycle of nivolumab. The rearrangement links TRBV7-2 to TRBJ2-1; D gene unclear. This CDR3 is CASSLYGVSYNEQFF. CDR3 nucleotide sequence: TGTGCCAGCAGCTTGTACGGAGTTTCCTACAATGAGCAGTTCTTC.